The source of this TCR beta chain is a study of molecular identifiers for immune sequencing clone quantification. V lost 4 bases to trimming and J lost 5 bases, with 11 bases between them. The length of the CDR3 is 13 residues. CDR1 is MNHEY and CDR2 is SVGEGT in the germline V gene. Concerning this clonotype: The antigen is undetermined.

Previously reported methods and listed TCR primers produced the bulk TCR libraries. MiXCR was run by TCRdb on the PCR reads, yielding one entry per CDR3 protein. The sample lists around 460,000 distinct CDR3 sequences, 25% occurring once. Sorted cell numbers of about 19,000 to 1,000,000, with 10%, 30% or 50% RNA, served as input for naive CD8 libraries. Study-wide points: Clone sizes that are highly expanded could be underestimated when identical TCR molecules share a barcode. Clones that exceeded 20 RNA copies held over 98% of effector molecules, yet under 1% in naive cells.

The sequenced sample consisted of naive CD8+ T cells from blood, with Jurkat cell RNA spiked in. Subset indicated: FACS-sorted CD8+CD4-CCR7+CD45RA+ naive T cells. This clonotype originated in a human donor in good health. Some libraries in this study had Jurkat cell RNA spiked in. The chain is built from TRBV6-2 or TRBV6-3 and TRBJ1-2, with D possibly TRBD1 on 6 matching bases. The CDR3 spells CASSWDIAYGYTF. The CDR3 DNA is TGTGCCAGCAGTTGGGACATTGCATATGGCTACACCTTC.